This TCR beta chain was sequenced in a study of blood T cells in healthy people across ages (dated by TCRdb to the mid-2010s). In terms of the full investigation: Template switching captured roughly one uniquely barcoded TCR beta cDNA molecule per two T cells in model experiments. The donors were split into four age groups: young (average about 16 years), middle-aged (roughly 40), aged (more than 55) and long-lived (approximately 80). For two donors (one aged 18 to 30 and one aged 80 or older), the study analyzed two additional independent replicas of 1 million unique cDNA reads from the same blood draw. To avoid experimental bias, donors of different ages were randomly spread across the sequencing lanes. Using deep sequencing normalized with unique cDNA molecular identifiers, the study measured how TCR beta repertoire diversity changes with age. Results the study describes overall, beyond this receptor: The CMV infection status of donors was not known, potentially confounding age-related changes in expanded clonotypes. Conclusive comparison of naive and antigen-experienced compartments was prevented by the profiling of bulk unsorted PBMCs. The percentage of naive T cells measured by flow cytometry correlated strongly with observed TCR beta diversity. As age increased, observed TCR beta diversity per million T cells dropped in a roughly linear way, and a significant reduction was already evident by age 40. Compared with the aged group, more naive CD4+ T cells, fewer expanded clones and increased TCR diversity were shown by the long-lived group, suggesting age selection. Estimates of total diversity based on one million sequenced T cells were regarded as lower bounds and as underestimates.

The germline V gene yields MDHEN for CDR1 and SYDVKM for CDR2. Germline trimming: 5 bases from V, 4 bases from J; junction bases outside gene matches: 2. From the cysteine up to the phenylalanine, the CDR3 has a length of 13 residues. Left in the record is the CDR3 DNA by itself, 39 bases read in frame from the first base. Concerning this clonotype: Its antigen remains unidentified. No base-level quality is on record; no much larger clone is a single base apart.

The library was generated by 5' RACE. Sequencing instrument: Illumina HiSeq 2500. A second roughly 7 to 11 cycle PCR used a sample-barcoded 5' primer and a J-beta primer mix. A unique molecular identifier was introduced onto each TCR beta cDNA molecule by a template-switch 5' adaptor carrying 12 random nucleotides. Each sample yielded at least 2.5 million CDR3-containing paired-end reads. First-strand cDNA synthesis was performed from all RNA using the Mint cDNA synthesis kit, with priming by a TRBC-specific oligonucleotide. Following uracil-DNA glycosylase treatment, all cDNA underwent a first 18-cycle PCR with the universal primers M1SS and BC2_uni_R. From the authors' description of their analysis: For normalization, 1 million high-quality reads were randomly selected from each sample, with every read carrying a distinct molecular identifier. Reads sharing molecular identifiers were discarded rather than binned into consensus sequences. CDR3 identification, clonotype clustering and error correction used MiTCR with a Q25 quality threshold and the strictest error-elimination algorithm. A nonparametric unseen species model with Euler transformation was used to estimate lower-bound total TCR beta diversity. In TCRdb, the public reads were trimmed at Q25 with fastp and aligned with MiXCR, with productive beta chains retained. Entries are consolidated by CDR3 protein sequence, retaining the most common genes and DNA. These V and J calls rely on TCRdb rather than the paper's analysis. The sample table holds roughly 1.7 million distinct CDR3 sequences, of which 30% to 40% were seen once. Of the sample, around 11% falls within the top ten clones.

Systemically healthy Caucasian individuals from Russia, some 40 in total and aged about 6 to 100 years, were included as donors. Around 9.9 milliliters of peripheral blood were collected from each donor into EDTA-treated Vacutainer tubes. PBMCs were isolated by Ficoll-Paque density-gradient centrifugation, with at least 6.5 million obtained per sample. Total RNA was extracted from PBMCs with Trizol reagent, with at least 6 micrograms obtained per sample. For every donor, an aliquot of PBMCs went through flow cytometry to measure the percentages of naive CD45RAhigh/CD27high T cells. This TCR was recovered from a woman aged 30 to 39 in good health. Sequenced material: blood. The chain employs TRBV28 and TRBJ2-3; the central 8 bases match TRBD2. CDR3 reads: CASSGTSSDTQYF. Read as DNA, the sequence is TGTGCCAGCAGTGGGACTAGTTCAGATACGCAGTATTTT.